This T cell receptor (beta chain) appears in the sequencing data of a study of CD8 T cells in Susac syndrome. Trimming stripped 5 bases from V and 0 bases from J, with 14 bases between. Germline V gives CDR1 SGHAT, CDR2 FQNNGV. This CDR3 contains 16 residues. It was with random hexamers that 0.5 to 1 ug RNA was reverse transcribed. A single record per CDR3 protein comes from TCRdb applying MiXCR to the immunoSEQ multiplex PCR reads. Counted here are approximately 150,000 distinct CDR3 sequences, approximately 93% occurring once; the ten biggest clones make up roughly 0.097%. The sample comprised CD4+ T cells from PBMCs. This sequence originates from a human donor with multiple sclerosis. The chain joins TRBV11-2 to TRBJ2-1; D unresolved. Here the CDR3 DNA reads TGTGCCAGCAGCCCGCTTCTGAGGAGCTCCTACAATGAGCAGTTCTTC. Amino acids: CASSPLLRSSYNEQFF.